Shown below are 32 T cell receptor beta chains from a single sample sequenced in a study of T cell repertoires in aging, cancer and after chemotherapy (dated by TCRdb to the late 2010s). Instrument on record: Illumina MiSeq. Rearranged TRB sequences spanning V, D and J segments were amplified in a multiplex touch-down PCR with a mixed TRB-A/B primer pool. Using fastp at Q25 and MiXCR, TCRdb reprocessed the public reads and kept productive beta chains. CDR3 protein sequences are deduplicated, and each keeps its most common genes and DNA. Across this sample there are nearly 600 distinct CDR3 sequences, with around 21% seen only once. The top ten clones comprise 41% of the sample. TCR beta rearrangements were amplified from genomic DNA extracted from peripheral blood rather than from sorted cells or RNA. Sequenced input: blood. These receptors were collected from a human donor with a solid tumor.

This rearrangement joins TRBV5-1 to TRBJ2-7, with 9 bases fitting TRBD2. The V gene end was trimmed by 3 bases and the J gene end by 1 base; junction bases not matched to a gene: 5. The CDR3 is 15 amino acids. Germline assignment: CDR1 SGHRS and CDR2 YFSETQ. Here the CDR3 DNA reads TGCGCCAGCAGCTCTTCTCTAGCGGGATCCTACGAGCAGTACTTC. Translated, it gives CASSSSLAGSYEQYF.

By share, this clonotype counts as large (0.1 to 1%). V and J are TRBV7-9 and TRBJ1-2, with D perhaps TRBD1 (5 bases). V lost 0 bases, J lost 6 bases, and 11 bases lay in between. The CDR3 is made up of 14 amino acids. Germline V gives CDR1 SEHNR, CDR2 FQNEAQ (reference sequence). CDR3 sequence reads: CASSLAGQGNGYTF. CDR3 nucleotides: TGTGCCAGCAGCTTAGCGGGTCAGGGCAATGGCTACACCTTC.

Within the sample, this clonotype is medium-sized (0.01 to 0.1%). This chain links TRBV28 with TRBJ1-3, with 7 bases lining up with TRBD1. The germline CDR1 and CDR2 sequences are MDHEN and SYDVKM. Germline trimming cut 6 bases from V and 0 bases from J; bases unmatched to any gene: 5. The CDR3 runs 15 residues. The CDR3 DNA follows: TGTGCCAGCAGCGACGGGACAGACTCTGGAAACACCATATATTTT. It codes for CASSDGTDSGNTIYF.

Sample share makes this clonotype large. The V call is TRBV20-1, the J call TRBJ2-1; tentatively, D is TRBD1 (7 bases). Trimming left V 6 bases short and J 6 bases short, with 18 bases between. CDR3 length equals 14 residues. Germline values: CDR1 DFQATT, CDR2 SNEGSKA (reference sequence). CDR3 nucleotide sequence: TGCAGTGCGCAGAGGGGGCCCGGGGGCAATGAGCAGTTCTTC. It specifies CSAQRGPGGNEQFF.

By share, this clonotype counts as large. The chain links TRBV6-5 to TRBJ2-7; D is unclear. V gave up 0 bases and J gave up 5 bases, with 11 bases separating them. CDR3 size: 14 residues. Germline V gene sequence: CDR1 MNHEY, CDR2 SVGAGI. CDR3 sequence: CASSYSAARDEQYF. CDR3 bases: TGTGCCAGCAGTTACTCTGCTGCTCGCGACGAGCAGTACTTC.

This clonotype is labeled large (0.1 to 1%). CDR3 nucleotides: TGTGCCAGCAGACCAGGGACAAGTCAGCCCCAGCATTTT. It codes for CASRPGTSQPQHF. The chain recombines TRBV6-1 with TRBJ1-5, with D possibly matching TRBD1 (6 bases). Trimming left V 6 bases short and J 6 bases short, with 12 bases between. CDR3 length equals 13 residues. Germline V CDR1 and CDR2: MNHNS, SASEGT.

The V gene is TRBV6-2 or TRBV6-3, the J gene TRBJ2-2, with D tentatively TRBD1 (6 bases). V was cut by 4 bases and J by 1 base, with 13 bases left in between. The CDR3 extends over 16 amino acids. CDR1 MNHEY and CDR2 SVGEGT come from the germline V gene. The CDR3 bases are TGTGCCAGCAGTTCCTGGGACACCCGGAACACCGGGGAGCTGTTTTTT. This encodes CASSSWDTRNTGELFF.

The V and J genes are TRBV6-1 and TRBJ2-7; possibly TRBD1 or TRBD2 for D (5 bases each). The CDR3 spans 15 residues. From germline, CDR1 is MNHNS and CDR2 SASEGT. V was clipped by 3 bases and J by 3 bases, with 15 bases between them. CDR3 sequence: CASSEAPGTGYEQYF. CDR3 in DNA: TGTGCCAGCAGTGAGGCCCCCGGGACCGGCTACGAGCAGTACTTC.

This clonotype was detected a few times. The chain combines TRBV5-6 with TRBJ1-1; D is ambiguous. V gave up 5 bases and J gave up 1 base, with 9 bases separating them. Germline CDR1 and CDR2: SGHDT and YYEEEE. This CDR3 has 13 amino acids. The CDR3 sequence: CASREARNTEAFF. CDR3 DNA sequence: TGTGCCAGCAGAGAGGCAAGGAACACTGAAGCTTTCTTT.

V is TRBV3-2 and J is TRBJ2-7; the table assigns TRBD2, which was not confirmed against the DNA. TRBV3-2 is shown as a pseudogene. The CDR3 is 14 amino acids. The CDR3 nucleotides read TGTGCCAGCAGCCTAGCGGGGGGGCCCCACGAGCAGTACTTC. Its translation is CASSLAGGPHEQYF.

Within the sample, this clonotype is large. This rearrangement joins TRBV19 to TRBJ2-7, with D perhaps TRBD1 (5 bases). V lost 3 bases, J lost 3 bases, and 12 bases lay in between. CDR3 length equals 14 residues. CDR1 is LNHDA, CDR2 SQIVND, per germline (reference sequence). CDR3 DNA sequence: TGTGCCAGTAGTATCGGGTGGGGCTTCTACGAGCAGTACTTC. Translated, it gives CASSIGWGFYEQYF.

This clonotype was seen a handful of times. The rearrangement links TRBV2 to TRBJ1-5; no reliable D call. CDR1 is SNHLY, CDR2 FYNNEI, per germline. The V gene lost 0 bases and the J gene lost 5 bases, with 11 bases spanning the gap. This CDR3 contains 15 residues. CDR3 nucleotide sequence: TGTGCCAGCAGTGAAGCGCTTTACGGAGATCAGCCCCAGCATTTT. This codes for CASSEALYGDQPQHF.

Within the sample, this clonotype is medium-sized (0.01 to 0.1%). This sequence joins TRBV5-4 and TRBJ2-2, with 9 nucleotides matching TRBD1. CDR1 and CDR2 (germline): SGHNT, YYREEE (reference sequence). This CDR3 spans 17 amino acids. The ends lost 4 bases at V and 3 bases at J; junction bases unmatched: 10. The CDR3 here is CASSPFNRGLDTGELFF. The CDR3 nucleotides are TGTGCCAGCAGCCCATTCAACAGGGGGCTTGACACCGGGGAGCTGTTTTTT.

In its sample, this clonotype is large. The CDR3 DNA reads as TGTGCCAGCAGCTCGAAGACAGGGCCGGGACTAGCGGGGGGGAGCACAGATACGCAGTATTTT. It translates to CASSSKTGPGLAGGSTDTQYF. This rearrangement joins TRBV7-9 to TRBJ2-3; 16 bases align to TRBD2. Unmatched junction bases numbered 13, after V lost 4 bases and J lost 0 bases. Looked up from germline, CDR1 is SEHNR and CDR2 is FQNEAQ (reference sequence). The CDR3 length is 21 residues.

The rearrangement uses TRBV2 and TRBJ2-1; 13 bases are shared with TRBD2. With 8 bases clipped from V and 3 bases from J, the junction kept 4 bases outside the gene matches. The CDR3 is made up of 15 amino acids. CDR1 and CDR2 (germline): SNHLY, FYNNEI. The CDR3 nucleotides are TGTGCCAGCGGACTAGCGGGGGACTACTACAATGAGCAGTTCTTC. As protein: CASGLAGDYYNEQFF.

By sample fraction, this clonotype is large (0.1 to 1%). The J gene is TRBJ1-6, the V gene TRBV7-2; no firm D call. The V gene's germline CDR1 is SGHTA and CDR2 FQGNSA. The CDR3 is 15 amino acids. Trimming stripped 0 bases from V and 10 bases from J, with 13 bases between. CDR3 nucleotides: TGTGCCAGCAGCTTAGCGCGGGTGGGCCAGTCACCCCTCCACTTT. Translation gives CASSLARVGQSPLHF.

This clonotype is medium-sized (0.01 to 0.1%) in the sample. This sequence joins TRBV12-3 or TRBV12-4 and TRBJ2-5; D uncertain. The CDR3 contains 12 residues. Trimming cost V 4 bases and J 3 bases, with 6 bases left between them. CDR3 nucleotide sequence: TGTGCCAGCAGTTCCAGTGAAGAGACCCAGTACTTC. Translating gives CASSSSEETQYF.

This clonotype is deemed medium-sized (0.01 to 0.1%). J is TRBJ2-7 and V is TRBV11-2; 10 nucleotides line up with TRBD1. The CDR3 covers 15 residues. The V segment lost 5 bases and the J segment 4 bases; nucleotides outside the gene matches: 8. Germline CDR1 is SGHAT and CDR2 is FQNNGV. Written as DNA, the CDR3 is TGTGCCAGCAGCACCGCGCCGGGACAGGGGTACGAGCAGTACTTC. Translated, it gives CASSTAPGQGYEQYF.

The genes are TRBV7-2 and TRBJ2-3; D is possibly TRBD2 (6 bases). CDR1 is SGHTA and CDR2 is FQGNSA in the germline V gene. The CDR3 sequence is 15 residues long. V lost 4 bases to trimming and J lost 2 bases, with 13 bases between them. CDR3 sequence: CASSSERGTTDTQYF. The CDR3 coding sequence is TGTGCCAGCAGCTCCGAACGGGGGACCACAGATACGCAGTATTTT.

The chain couples TRBV9 to TRBJ1-1, with 10 nucleotides matching TRBD1. CDR3 size: 15 residues. J gave up 0 bases and V 4 bases, and 3 bases lay outside the gene matches. Germline lookup yields CDR1 SGDLS and CDR2 YYNGEE. CDR3 sequence (DNA): TGTGCCAGCAGCCCCGGGACAGGGGTGAACACTGAAGCTTTCTTT. Protein product: CASSPGTGVNTEAFF.

This clonotype counts as hyperexpanded. The genes are TRBV7-6 and TRBJ2-1; possibly TRBD2 for D (6 bases). The CDR3 sequence is 15 residues long. V dropped 5 bases and J dropped 3 bases, with 14 bases sitting between them. Looked up from germline, CDR1 is SGHVS and CDR2 is FNYEAQ. In nucleotides, the CDR3 is TGTGCCAGCAGCGCAGAGGCGGGGAGCTACAATGAGCAGTTCTTC. Amino acids: CASSAEAGSYNEQFF.

This clonotype was counted between two and nine times. The chain carries TRBV12-5 and TRBJ2-7, with D unclear. Trimming left V 4 bases short and J 0 bases short, with 7 bases between. Germline V gives CDR1 LGHNT, CDR2 FRNRAP. This CDR3 contains 13 residues. The CDR3 nucleotides read TGTGCTAGTGGTTCCGATCCCTCCTACGAGCAGTACTTC. Translation gives CASGSDPSYEQYF.

The rearrangement joins TRBV6-1 to TRBJ2-7; no clear D gene. There are 12 residues in the CDR3. V lost 4 bases and J lost 6, with 10 bases in between. Germline CDR1 is MNHNS and CDR2 is SASEGT. The CDR3 coding sequence is TGTGCCAGCAGTGTACTCCGAGCCGAGCAGTACTTC. This codes for CASSVLRAEQYF.

There are a few counts of this clonotype. V gene TRBV20-1 combines with J gene TRBJ2-2; possible D gene TRBD2, 7 bases. V lost 5 bases to trimming and J lost 6 bases, with 10 bases between them. Germline V CDR1 and CDR2: DFQATT, SNEGSKA (reference sequence). The CDR3 is 12 amino acids. This CDR3 reads CSAGGGPGELFF. CDR3 nucleotides: TGCAGTGCTGGGGGGGGCCCCGGGGAGCTGTTTTTT.

By sample share, this clonotype is large. DNA for the CDR3: TGTGCCAGCAGTTCTGCTGTCGAGACCCAGTACTTC. Encoded protein: CASSSAVETQYF. The chain carries TRBV6-5 and TRBJ2-5; D gene ambiguous. CDR3 size: 12 residues. The V end was cut by 4 bases, the J end by 5 bases, with 8 bases between. Germline-derived CDR1 and CDR2 are MNHEY and SVGAGI.

The chain employs TRBV12-3 or TRBV12-4 and TRBJ1-6; D gene ambiguous. The CDR3 totals 13 residues. The V gene lost 3 bases and the J gene lost 9 bases, with 9 bases spanning the gap. The CDR3 DNA reads as TGTGCCAGCAGTTTGGGGAACTTTTCACCCCTCCACTTT. Translating it yields CASSLGNFSPLHF.

This clonotype is termed large. This chain joins TRBV6-6 and TRBJ2-3; 8 nucleotides line up with TRBD2. CDR1 is MNHNY and CDR2 is SVGAGI in the germline V gene (reference sequence). V was pared by 6 bases and J by 1 base, with 12 bases of the junction left unmatched. CDR3 length equals 17 residues. The CDR3 reads CASSRQASGFRTDTQYF. DNA for the CDR3: TGTGCCAGCAGCCGCCAGGCTAGCGGGTTTCGCACAGATACGCAGTATTTT.

This clonotype is deemed medium-sized (0.01 to 0.1%). The CDR3 nucleotides are TGTGCCAGCAGTTACTGGAGCGGAACGAGCGGGGAAAAACTGTTTTTT. It specifies CASSYWSGTSGEKLFF. The V call is TRBV6-5, the J call TRBJ1-4, with no clear D. Germline values: CDR1 MNHEY, CDR2 SVGAGI. V was trimmed by 1 base and J by 8 bases, leaving 17 bases between them. The CDR3 has 16 residues.

With respect to this clonotype: This sequence may be a read error, since a much larger clone differs from it by one base. The chain has TRBV12-3 or TRBV12-4 and TRBJ1-4; 9 bases agree with TRBD1. J lost 8 bases, V lost 11 bases, and 6 bases had no gene match. The CDR3 sequence is 12 residues long. CDR3 loop: CAGTTGGEKLFF. As DNA, the CDR3 is TGTGCCGGCACCACAGGGGGCGAAAAACTGTTTTTT.

The V gene is TRBV7-9, the J gene TRBJ2-1; TRBD2 matches at 8 bases. CDR3 length equals 15 residues. Germline V CDR1 and CDR2: SEHNR, FQNEAQ (reference sequence). Trimming took 3 bases from V and 2 from J; bases not matched to a gene: 3. CDR3 amino acids: CASSFDGGAYNEQFF. CDR3 DNA sequence: TGTGCCAGCAGCTTCGACGGGGGGGCCTACAATGAGCAGTTCTTC.

This chain connects TRBV9 to TRBJ2-2; D possibly corresponds to TRBD1 (5 bases). V was pared by 6 bases and J by 4 bases, with 16 bases between. CDR3 length equals 15 residues. Germline loops: CDR1 SGDLS, CDR2 YYNGEE. The CDR3: CASNKDRALTGELFF. The CDR3 region has the DNA TGTGCCAGCAATAAAGACAGAGCCCTCACCGGGGAGCTGTTTTTT. Combining the CDR3 with reference TRBV9 and TRBJ2-2 gives the whole variable domain DSGVTQTPKHLITATGQRVTLRCSPRSGDLSVYWYQQSLDQGLQFLIQYYNGEERAKGNILERFSAQQFPDLHSELNLSSLELGDSALYFCASNKDRALTGELFFGEGSRLTVL.

In its sample, this clonotype is large. V gene TRBV7-9 combines with J gene TRBJ2-7; TRBD1 aligns across 9 bases. Trimming removed 5 bases from V and 5 bases from J; junction bases left unmatched: 10. This CDR3 is 15 amino acids long. Germline loops: CDR1 SEHNR, CDR2 FQNEAQ (reference sequence). The CDR3 protein is CASSIPGTGYDEQYF. Here the CDR3 DNA reads TGTGCCAGCAGCATCCCCGGGACAGGGTACGACGAGCAGTACTTC. Drawing the rest from reference TRBV7-9 and TRBJ2-7, the complete variable domain is DTGVSQNPRHKITKRGQNVTFRCDPISEHNRLYWYRQTLGQGPEFLTYFQNEAQLEKSRLLSDRFSAERPKGSFSTLEIQRTEQGDSAMYLCASSIPGTGYDEQYFGPGTRLTVT.